Listed below are T cell receptor beta chains from one sample, sequenced in a study of response to subunit inactivated influenza vaccine. TCRdb analysed the RT-PCR reads with MiXCR anew, one entry per CDR3 protein. The sample records about 580,000 distinct CDR3 sequences, approximately 14% being singletons. Sequences were derived from PBMCs from blood, sampled 11 to 12 days after vaccination. These receptors all stem from a man between 50 and 59 years old who received an inactivated influenza vaccine. Both conserved end residues are part of each CDR3. A D gene is named only where the DNA matches it firmly. The size entry is marked missing in some rows and otherwise reads once, few, many or a size class.

CASSPGRSGGHQDTQYF | TGTGCCAGCAGCCCCGGGAGGAGCGGGGGGCATCAAGATACGCAGTATTTT | TRBV7-2 | 17 | - | TRBD2 | TRBJ2-3
CAWRPGDRDRPQHF | TGTGCCTGGAGGCCGGGGGATCGGGATCGGCCCCAGCATTTT | TRBV30 | 14 | - | - | TRBJ1-5
CSVAGQGITEAFF | TGCAGCGTCGCGGGACAGGGGATCACTGAAGCTTTCTTT | TRBV29-1 | 13 | few | TRBD1 | TRBJ1-1
CASSTIGLAGGEQYF | TGTGCCAGCAGTACCATTGGACTAGCGGGAGGAGAGCAGTACTTC | TRBV28 | 15 | many | TRBD2 | TRBJ2-7
CASSYTGDQPQHF | TGCGCCAGCAGCTACACAGGGGATCAGCCCCAGCATTTT | TRBV5-1 | 13 | many | TRBD1 | TRBJ1-5
CASSPRQGGNSPLHF | TGTGCCAGCAGCCCTCGACAGGGTGGTAATTCACCCCTCCACTTT | TRBV3-1 | 15 | few | TRBD1 | TRBJ1-6
CASSFSGRGSTDTQYF | TGCGCCAGCAGCTTTAGCGGGAGGGGGAGCACAGATACGCAGTATTTT | TRBV5-1 | 16 | few | TRBD2 | TRBJ2-3
CASSLSSPAAEQFF | TGTGCCAGCAGTTTAAGTAGTCCAGCGGCTGAGCAGTTCTTC | TRBV27 | 14 | - | - | TRBJ2-1
CSARRNPTGELFF | TGCAGTGCTAGACGGAACCCCACCGGGGAGCTGTTTTTT | TRBV20-1 | 13 | few | - | TRBJ2-2
CASRRDRKEARETQYF | TGTGCCAGCAGACGAGACCGGAAAGAAGCGAGGGAGACCCAGTACTTC | TRBV7-8 | 16 | - | - | TRBJ2-5
CASSLGKAYGTDTQYF | TGCGCCAGCAGCTTAGGGAAAGCTTACGGCACAGATACGCAGTATTTT | TRBV5-1 | 16 | - | - | TRBJ2-3
CSAGKPGLANNEQFF | TGCAGTGCTGGAAAGCCGGGACTAGCGAACAATGAGCAGTTCTTC | TRBV20-1 | 15 | few | TRBD2 | TRBJ2-1
CATSERTSESLQETQYF | TGTGCCACCAGTGAGAGGACTAGCGAATCCCTCCAAGAGACCCAGTACTTC | TRBV24-1 | 17 | - | TRBD2 | TRBJ2-5
CSARTGTGGTEAFF | TGCAGTGCAAGGACCGGGACAGGGGGAACTGAAGCTTTCTTT | TRBV20-1 | 14 | few | TRBD1 | TRBJ1-1
CANPRGLFF | TGCGCCAACCCTAGGGGACTGTTTTTT | TRBV5-1 | 9 | - | - | TRBJ1-4
CAWSVPESSYEQYF | TGTGCCTGGAGTGTACCAGAGAGCTCCTACGAGCAGTACTTC | TRBV30 | 14 | few | - | TRBJ2-7
CASGTSGGQETQYF | TGTGCCAGCGGGACTAGCGGGGGTCAAGAGACCCAGTACTTC | TRBV5-4 | 14 | - | TRBD2 | TRBJ2-5
CAISDPQPLHF | TGTGCCATCAGTGACCCTCAGCCCCTCCACTTT | TRBV10-3 | 11 | - | - | TRBJ1-6
CASSSRTVRRKTQYF | TGTGCCAGCAGTTCCCGGACTGTTCGGCGGAAGACCCAGTACTTC | TRBV12-3/TRBV12-4 | 15 | many | - | TRBJ2-5
CASSLDGGELFF | TGTGCCAGCAGCTTGGATGGCGGGGAGCTGTTTTTT | TRBV11-2 | 12 | few | - | TRBJ2-2
CASSYSRSVRLNTEAFF | TGTGCCAGCAGTTACTCGCGGTCAGTCAGACTGAACACTGAAGCTTTCTTT | TRBV6-5 | 17 | few | - | TRBJ1-1
CSAQVVGGGTTDTQYF | TGCAGTGCCCAAGTCGTCGGGGGGGGGACCACAGATACGCAGTATTTT | TRBV20-1 | 16 | - | TRBD2 | TRBJ2-3
CAISETGGDKNIQYF | TGTGCCATCAGTGAAACAGGGGGGGACAAAAACATTCAGTACTTC | TRBV10-3 | 15 | - | - | TRBJ2-4
CSASPTGTGSEQYF | TGCAGTGCTTCACCCACCGGGACAGGGAGCGAGCAGTACTTC | TRBV20-1 | 14 | - | TRBD1 | TRBJ2-7
CASSLTGPKRQDSYNEQFF | TGCGCCAGCAGCCTCACCGGCCCCAAGCGACAGGACTCCTACAATGAGCAGTTCTTC | TRBV4-1 | 19 | - | - | TRBJ2-1
CASSATGTEQYF | TGTGCCAGCAGCGCGACAGGCACCGAGCAGTACTTC | TRBV7-2 | 12 | few | - | TRBJ2-7
CASSVASTEAFF | TGTGCCAGCAGTGTAGCAAGCACTGAAGCTTTCTTT | TRBV6-1 | 12 | few | - | TRBJ1-1
CASSQVSRDTQYF | TGTGCCAGCAGCCAAGTTTCTAGGGATACGCAGTATTTT | TRBV3-1 | 13 | - | - | TRBJ2-3
CSANRVSYEQYF | TGCAGTGCTAACAGGGTTTCCTACGAGCAGTACTTC | TRBV20-1 | 12 | few | - | TRBJ2-7
CASSSNSGSRHEQYF | TGCGCCAGCAGCTCCAATAGCGGGAGTCGTCACGAGCAGTACTTC | TRBV5-1 | 15 | few | TRBD2 | TRBJ2-7
CSAPERNTEAFF | TGCAGTGCCCCCGAGAGGAACACTGAAGCTTTCTTT | TRBV20-1 | 12 | few | - | TRBJ1-1
CSVEDSRETQYF | TGCAGCGTTGAGGACAGCCGGGAGACCCAGTACTTC | TRBV29-1 | 12 | - | - | TRBJ2-5
CSASLRGGNYGYTF | TGCAGTGCTAGTCTCCGGGGTGGGAACTATGGCTACACCTTC | TRBV20-1 | 14 | - | - | TRBJ1-2
CASSEGGTQYF | TGTGCCAGCAGCGAAGGAGGGACCCAGTACTTC | TRBV2 | 11 | - | - | TRBJ2-5
CASSWRQGIGTGELFF | TGTGCCAGCAGCTGGCGACAGGGTATCGGCACCGGGGAGCTGTTTTTT | TRBV7-2 | 16 | - | TRBD1 | TRBJ2-2
CASSYGQSDTQYF | TGTGCCAGCAGTTACGGACAATCAGATACGCAGTATTTT | TRBV6-5 | 13 | - | - | TRBJ2-3
CASSPNTNYGYTF | TGCGCCAGCAGCCCCAACACCAACTATGGCTACACCTTC | TRBV5-1 | 13 | - | - | TRBJ1-2
CASSERQGAGNSPLHF | TGTGCCAGCAGCGAGAGACAGGGGGCTGGGAATTCACCCCTCCACTTT | TRBV4-2 | 16 | many | TRBD1 | TRBJ1-6
CASSPLGVRPSMEQYF | TGTGCCAGCAGTCCCTTGGGCGTCAGACCCTCTATGGAGCAGTACTTC | TRBV27 | 16 | - | - | TRBJ2-7
CASSLEGFRTEAFF | TGTGCCAGCAGCTTAGAAGGATTCCGCACTGAAGCTTTCTTT | TRBV7-9 | 14 | many | - | TRBJ1-1
CASSQTGGVEAFF | TGTGCCAGCAGCCAAACAGGGGGGGTTGAAGCTTTCTTT | TRBV3-1 | 13 | - | TRBD1 | TRBJ1-1
CASSDRAPYEQYF | TGTGCCAGCAGCGACAGGGCCCCTTACGAGCAGTACTTC | TRBV12-3/TRBV12-4 | 13 | - | TRBD1 | TRBJ2-7
CASSQDYLAGVTDTQYF | TGTGCCAGCAGCCAGGATTACTTAGCGGGAGTGACAGATACGCAGTATTTT | TRBV3-1 | 17 | - | TRBD2 | TRBJ2-3
CASSIGTSGPFSPLHF | TGTGCCAGTAGTATTGGAACGTCGGGTCCATTTTCACCCCTCCACTTT | TRBV19 | 16 | few | - | TRBJ1-6
CASTKSGAEGGELFF | TGTGCCAGCACGAAATCAGGGGCGGAGGGCGGGGAGCTGTTTTTT | TRBV6-1 | 15 | - | - | TRBJ2-2
CASSLAPTSGRNEQFF | TGCGCCAGCAGCTTGGCCCCGACTAGCGGGAGAAATGAGCAGTTCTTC | TRBV5-1 | 16 | few | TRBD2 | TRBJ2-1
CASSLRTGYTGELFF | TGCGCCAGCAGCTTACGGACTGGCTACACCGGGGAGCTGTTTTTT | TRBV5-1 | 15 | many | - | TRBJ2-2
CASTESGPTEAFF | TGTGCCAGCACCGAATCCGGGCCCACTGAAGCTTTCTTT | TRBV6-1 | 13 | few | - | TRBJ1-1
CSVSRQGIDEQYF | TGCAGCGTGAGCAGACAGGGAATCGACGAGCAGTACTTC | TRBV29-1 | 13 | - | TRBD1 | TRBJ2-7
CATSDSLLADTQYF | TGTGCCACCAGTGATTCACTACTAGCAGATACGCAGTATTTT | TRBV24-1 | 14 | - | - | TRBJ2-3
CASSQEQRPLPNQPQHF | TGTGCCAGCAGCCAAGAACAGAGGCCTCTGCCTAATCAGCCCCAGCATTTT | TRBV3-1 | 17 | - | - | TRBJ1-5
CASSPGAGAYEQYF | TGTGCCAGCAGCCCCGGCGCAGGGGCCTACGAGCAGTACTTC | TRBV4-2 | 14 | - | - | TRBJ2-7
CASSQGTTPLHF | TGCGCCAGCAGCCAAGGGACAACACCCCTCCACTTT | TRBV4-1 | 12 | many | - | TRBJ1-6
CSATGPAETQYF | TGCAGTGCAACCGGACCGGCGGAGACCCAGTACTTC | TRBV20-1 | 12 | few | - | TRBJ2-5